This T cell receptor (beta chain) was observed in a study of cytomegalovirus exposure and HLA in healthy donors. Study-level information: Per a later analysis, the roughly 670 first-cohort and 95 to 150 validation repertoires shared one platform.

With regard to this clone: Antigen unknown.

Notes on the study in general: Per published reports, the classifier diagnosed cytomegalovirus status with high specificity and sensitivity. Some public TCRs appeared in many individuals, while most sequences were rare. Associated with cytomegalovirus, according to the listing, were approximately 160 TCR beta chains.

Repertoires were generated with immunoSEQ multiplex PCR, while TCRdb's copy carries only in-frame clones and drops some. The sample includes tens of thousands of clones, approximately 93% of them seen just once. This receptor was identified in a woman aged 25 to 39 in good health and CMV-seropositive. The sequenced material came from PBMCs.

The CDR3 is CASSAGLAGVSEQFF. The CDR3 DNA reads TGTGCCAGCAGCGCCGGACTAGCGGGAGTGAGTGAGCAGTTCTTC. The genes are TRBV5-6 and TRBJ2-1; 13 positions agree with TRBD2. The CDR3 runs to 15 residues. Germline V CDR1 and CDR2: SGHDT, YYEEEE. With 4 bases clipped from V and 9 bases from J, the junction kept 7 bases outside the gene matches.